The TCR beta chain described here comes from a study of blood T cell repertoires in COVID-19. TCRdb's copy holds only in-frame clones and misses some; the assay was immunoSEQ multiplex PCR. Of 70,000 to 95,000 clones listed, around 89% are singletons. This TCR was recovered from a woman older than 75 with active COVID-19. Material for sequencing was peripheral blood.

The CDR3 here is CASSLRPGGTQYF. In DNA, the CDR3 is TGTGCCAGCAGTTTACGGCCCGGCGGGACCCAGTACTTC. The chain uses TRBV28 and TRBJ2-5; no clear D gene. Germline loops: CDR1 MDHEN, CDR2 SYDVKM. The CDR3 extends over 13 amino acids. The V end was cut by 2 bases, the J end by 7 bases, with 11 bases between.